A selection of T cell receptor beta chains follows, all from one sample in a study of human T cells and chemical hapten exposure. Using its own MiXCR run on the RACE reads, TCRdb lists one record per CDR3 protein. Of over 35,000 distinct CDR3 sequences in the sample, roughly 13% were seen once. The sequencing used whole blood, collected in connection with sensitization to the hapten diphenylcyclopropenone (DPC). These receptors were obtained from a woman between 40 and 50 years old with alopecia areata. Some clones in this sample may be carry-over from other donors' samples. The CDR3 runs from the conserved cysteine through the conserved F or W. Fields, in order: clone size, V gene, D gene, J gene, CDR3 DNA, CDR3 protein. The D gene is left open where the match is weak. For some rows the clone size is stated as once, few or many, or as a class when expanded; others skip it.

size: few; V: TRBV24-1; D: TRBD1; J: TRBJ2-7; DNA: TGTGCCACCAGTTCGGGACAGGGGTTCAACGAGCAGTACTTC; CDR3: CATSSGQGFNEQYF
size: few; V: TRBV27; D: .; J: TRBJ1-4; DNA: TGTGCCAGCAGTTTAGCTGGAGCGGAAAAACTGTTTTTT; CDR3: CASSLAGAEKLFF
size: .; V: TRBV28; D: TRBD1; J: TRBJ1-1; DNA: TGTGCCAGCACCAGCAGGGACAGTGAAGCTTTCTTT; CDR3: CASTSRDSEAFF
size: many; V: TRBV12-3/TRBV12-4; D: TRBD2; J: TRBJ2-7; DNA: TGTGCCAGCAGTTTAGCGGGTCTAGCGGGGAGCGAGCAGTACTTC; CDR3: CASSLAGLAGSEQYF
size: .; V: TRBV20-1; D: .; J: TRBJ1-3; DNA: TGCAGTGCTAGGGTCTCAAACACCATATATTTT; CDR3: CSARVSNTIYF
size: many; V: TRBV7-2; D: TRBD2; J: TRBJ2-7; DNA: TGTGCCAGCAGCACGTCCACCGGACTAGCGGGAGCCGAGCAGTACTTC; CDR3: CASSTSTGLAGAEQYF
size: .; V: TRBV10-3; D: TRBD1; J: TRBJ1-1; DNA: TGTGCCTCATTAGGGACAGTGAGTGAAGCTTTCTTT; CDR3: CASLGTVSEAFF
size: few; V: TRBV7-7; D: TRBD1; J: TRBJ2-2; DNA: TGTGCTAGCAGCTTACAGGGGGACACCGGGGAGCTGTTTTTT; CDR3: CASSLQGDTGELFF
size: .; V: TRBV7-3; D: .; J: TRBJ2-1; DNA: TGTGCCAGCAGCTTAGGGCAGGGAGTCGGCAATGAGCAGTTCTTC; CDR3: CASSLGQGVGNEQFF
size: .; V: TRBV6-1; D: .; J: TRBJ1-5; DNA: TGTGCCAGCAGCTTGGACAGTGGTCAGCCCCAGCATTTT; CDR3: CASSLDSGQPQHF
size: many; V: TRBV18; D: .; J: TRBJ2-5; DNA: TGTGCCAGCTCACCCCCAGGGAGAGGGGCAGAGACCCAGTACTTC; CDR3: CASSPPGRGAETQYF
size: .; V: TRBV6-5; D: .; J: TRBJ2-1; DNA: TGTGCCAGCAGTTACTCAACCCGTAATGAGCAGTTCTTC; CDR3: CASSYSTRNEQFF
size: .; V: TRBV29-1; D: TRBD1; J: TRBJ2-3; DNA: TGCAGCGTTGCGAGGGGGACAGGTTTCACAGATACGCAGTATTTT; CDR3: CSVARGTGFTDTQYF
size: many; V: TRBV5-1; D: TRBD2; J: TRBJ2-3; DNA: TGCGCCAGCAGCTTGTCCCGGACTAGCAACACAGATACGCAGTATTTT; CDR3: CASSLSRTSNTDTQYF
size: .; V: TRBV28; D: .; J: TRBJ2-1; DNA: TGTGCCAGCAGTTTAGGGACCAGGGGTACCTACAATGAGCAGTTCTTC; CDR3: CASSLGTRGTYNEQFF
size: few; V: TRBV9; D: TRBD1; J: TRBJ2-3; DNA: TGTGCCAGCAGCGCCACAGGGGGCGTAGGGACAGATACGCAGTATTTT; CDR3: CASSATGGVGTDTQYF
size: .; V: TRBV5-6; D: .; J: TRBJ1-2; DNA: TGTGCCAGCAGCTTGCTAGCGCTGGGCTACACCTTC; CDR3: CASSLLALGYTF
size: few; V: TRBV3-1; D: TRBD1; J: TRBJ1-2; DNA: TGTGCCAGCAGCCTGGACAGGGGCGGCGGCTACACCTTC; CDR3: CASSLDRGGGYTF
size: .; V: TRBV2; D: .; J: TRBJ1-6; DNA: TGTGCCAGCAGGCCGGAAGGGGGTTCACCCCTCCACTTT; CDR3: CASRPEGGSPLHF
size: .; V: TRBV28; D: .; J: TRBJ2-2; DNA: TGTGCCAGCACCACCACGAACACCGGGGAGCTGTTTTTT; CDR3: CASTTTNTGELFF
size: many; V: TRBV15; D: .; J: TRBJ2-3; DNA: TGTGCCACCAGCAGAGATAGAAAGTTCCCAGATACGCAGTATTTT; CDR3: CATSRDRKFPDTQYF
size: few; V: TRBV20-1; D: .; J: TRBJ2-4; DNA: TGCAGTGCTCTAGGTCACCTCAAAAACATTCAGTACTTC; CDR3: CSALGHLKNIQYF
size: .; V: TRBV6-2/TRBV6-3; D: TRBD1; J: TRBJ2-5; DNA: TGTGCCAGCAGACCTCCGAGACAGGGGGCCTGGGAGACCCAGTACTTC; CDR3: CASRPPRQGAWETQYF
size: .; V: TRBV28; D: .; J: TRBJ1-5; DNA: TGTGCCAGCAGTACGATACAGGGAGTGGGCAATCAGCCCCAGCATTTT; CDR3: CASSTIQGVGNQPQHF
size: many; V: TRBV3-1; D: .; J: TRBJ2-5; DNA: TGTGCCAGCAGCCAACACGGGACCCAGTACTTC; CDR3: CASSQHGTQYF
size: many; V: TRBV7-3; D: TRBD2; J: TRBJ2-3; DNA: TGTGCCAGCAGCTTTAGGGAGGGAGATACGCAGTATTTT; CDR3: CASSFREGDTQYF
size: .; V: TRBV4-1; D: .; J: TRBJ2-2; DNA: TGCGCCAGCAGCCACCAAGGGGGGGCCCTGAAAAGTGCCGGGGAGCTGTTTTTT; CDR3: CASSHQGGALKSAGELFF
size: .; V: TRBV11-3; D: TRBD1; J: TRBJ2-1; DNA: TGTGCCAGCAGCTTGGCAGGGGGCGCGGGTAATGAGCAGTTCTTC; CDR3: CASSLAGGAGNEQFF
size: .; V: TRBV5-6; D: .; J: TRBJ1-5; DNA: TGTGCCAGCAGCTCGGGACTGGGAAATCAGCCCCAGCATTTT; CDR3: CASSSGLGNQPQHF
size: few; V: TRBV4-1; D: .; J: TRBJ1-1; DNA: TGCGCCAGCAGCCAAGCTGGGGGTGGCACTGAAGCTTTCTTT; CDR3: CASSQAGGGTEAFF
size: .; V: TRBV5-8; D: TRBD1; J: TRBJ1-5; DNA: TGTGCCAGCAGAGGACAGGTGAGCAATCAGCCCCAGCATTTT; CDR3: CASRGQVSNQPQHF
size: .; V: TRBV28; D: TRBD2; J: TRBJ2-1; DNA: TGTGCCAGCAGTTTACCCCAGGGACTAGCGGGACACAATGAGCAGTTCTTC; CDR3: CASSLPQGLAGHNEQFF
size: few; V: TRBV20-1; D: .; J: TRBJ1-1; DNA: TGCAGTGCGCCTACAGGTGCAGCGAACACTGAAGCTTTCTTT; CDR3: CSAPTGAANTEAFF
size: few; V: TRBV5-1; D: TRBD1; J: TRBJ2-3; DNA: TGCGCCAGCTCCCGGGACAGGAACACAGATACGCAGTATTTT; CDR3: CASSRDRNTDTQYF
size: .; V: TRBV28; D: .; J: TRBJ2-7; DNA: TGTGCCAGCAGTTTAAAGCCTTCCTACGAGCAGTACTTC; CDR3: CASSLKPSYEQYF
size: .; V: TRBV14; D: TRBD1; J: TRBJ1-6; DNA: TGTGCCAGCAGCCACCGGACAGGGAACTCACCCCTCCACTTT; CDR3: CASSHRTGNSPLHF
size: .; V: TRBV23-1; D: TRBD2; J: TRBJ2-7; DNA: TGCGCCAGCAGTCAAGTTAGGACTAGCGGGAGAGGTGAAGCCTACGAGCAGTACTTC; CDR3: CASSQVRTSGRGEAYEQYF
size: .; V: TRBV28; D: .; J: TRBJ2-7; DNA: TGTGCCAGCAGTTTATACCGCGAGCAGTACTTC; CDR3: CASSLYREQYF
size: .; V: TRBV5-5; D: .; J: TRBJ2-5; DNA: TGTGCCAGCAGCCTGGCGAGGGAAGGAGAGACCCAGTACTTC; CDR3: CASSLAREGETQYF
size: few; V: TRBV7-2; D: .; J: TRBJ2-1; DNA: TGTGCCAGCAAGGGGGATCGGAGCTCCTACAATGAGCAGTTCTTC; CDR3: CASKGDRSSYNEQFF
size: .; V: TRBV29-1; D: .; J: TRBJ1-1; DNA: TGCAGCGTTTCGGGCCGGAAGGGGGAGAACACTGAAGCTTTCTTT; CDR3: CSVSGRKGENTEAFF
size: .; V: TRBV11-1; D: .; J: TRBJ1-5; DNA: TGTGCCAGCAGCTTAGCGGGGAACAATCAGCCCCAGCATTTT; CDR3: CASSLAGNNQPQHF
size: many; V: TRBV5-1; D: TRBD1; J: TRBJ1-5; DNA: TGCGCCAGCAGCTTTGGGGACAGGGACCAGCCCCAGCATTTT; CDR3: CASSFGDRDQPQHF
size: .; V: TRBV6-2/TRBV6-3; D: .; J: TRBJ1-1; DNA: TGTGCCAGCACCCTATTTGGGCAGAACACTGAAGCTTTCTTT; CDR3: CASTLFGQNTEAFF
size: many; V: TRBV7-3; D: .; J: TRBJ2-2; DNA: TGTGCCAGCAGCTTAAGGGGACCTAACACCGGGGAGCTGTTTTTT; CDR3: CASSLRGPNTGELFF
size: few; V: TRBV18; D: .; J: TRBJ1-1; DNA: TGTGCCAGCTCCTCAACCACGAACACTGAAGCTTTCTTT; CDR3: CASSSTTNTEAFF